These 17 T cell receptor beta chains were sequenced from one sample in a study of cytomegalovirus exposure and HLA in healthy donors. Assay used: immunoSEQ multiplex PCR; TCRdb lists only in-frame clones, some missing. The sample has 220,000 or so clones; about nine tenths are singletons. The sample taken for sequencing was PBMCs. Receptors originate from a woman between 18 and 29 years old in good health and CMV-seropositive.

The V call is TRBV29-1, the J call TRBJ1-1; D is unresolved. Between the trimmed V and J ends, which lost 2 bases and 2 bases, there was a span of 12 bases. The CDR3 runs to 14 residues. CDR1 and CDR2 from the germline V gene are SQVTM and ANQGSEA. The CDR3 DNA is TGCAGCGTTGAAACCGGAACTAAAAACACTGAAGCTTTCTTT. Translating it yields CSVETGTKNTEAFF.

The J gene is TRBJ1-1, the V gene TRBV7-8; 7 bases are a match to TRBD1. Germline V gene lookup returns CDR1 SGHVS and CDR2 FQNEAQ. V lost 6 bases to trimming and J lost 7 bases; unmatched junction nucleotides: 8. This CDR3 contains 13 residues. The CDR3 DNA follows: TGTGCCAGCAGGGAAAATACAGGGGATGAAGCTTTCTTT. Its translation is CASRENTGDEAFF. The complete variable domain, with remaining parts taken from reference TRBV7-8 and TRBJ1-1, reads GAGVSQSPRYKVAKRGQDVALRCDPISGHVSLFWYQQALGQGPEFLTYFQNEAQLDKSGLPSDRFFAERPEGSVSTLKIQRTQQEDSAVYLCASRENTGDEAFFGQGTRLTVV.

V usage is TRBV29-1 and J usage is TRBJ1-4; 8 positions match TRBD1. CDR1 and CDR2 from the germline V gene are SQVTM and ANQGSEA. There are 13 residues in the CDR3. The V gene end was trimmed by 3 bases and the J gene end by 8 bases; junction bases not matched to a gene: 5. The CDR3 region is CSVEDRDREKLFF. CDR3 sequence (DNA): TGCAGCGTTGAGGACAGGGACCGGGAAAAACTGTTTTTT.

The gene calls are TRBV6-5 and TRBJ1-1; 7 bases are a match to TRBD1. The CDR3 spans 15 residues. The germline V gene encodes CDR1 MNHEY and CDR2 SVGAGI. V dropped 0 bases and J dropped 4; count of bases not matched to a gene: 5. CDR3 region: CASSYSSGGATEAFF. CDR3 DNA sequence: TGTGCCAGCAGTTACTCATCAGGGGGAGCCACTGAAGCTTTCTTT.

The chain recombines TRBV29-1 with TRBJ1-2, with D unresolved. V was cut by 2 bases and J by 4 bases, with 11 bases left in between. The CDR3 totals 13 residues. The germline V gene encodes CDR1 SQVTM and CDR2 ANQGSEA. The CDR3 sequence is CSVESGVTYGYTF. CDR3 DNA sequence: TGCAGCGTTGAATCCGGGGTGACCTATGGCTACACCTTC.

This clone was counted once. The CDR3: CASSTGGFSYEQYF. The CDR3 DNA sequence: TGTGCCAGCAGCACAGGGGGTTTTTCCTACGAGCAGTACTTC. The V and J genes are TRBV13 and TRBJ2-7; the match to TRBD1 covers 8 bases. The ends lost 5 bases at V and 1 base at J; junction bases unmatched: 4. The germline V gene has CDR1 PRHDT and CDR2 FYEKMQ (reference sequence). The CDR3 covers 14 residues.

The chain carries TRBV27 and TRBJ1-5; 9 bases are shared with TRBD1. This CDR3 contains 17 residues. The V gene's germline CDR1 is MNHEY and CDR2 SMNVEV (reference sequence). The ends lost 4 bases at V and 0 bases at J; junction bases unmatched: 7. CDR3 nucleotide sequence: TGTGCCAGCAGTTCCTCGGGACAGGGAATTAGCAATCAGCCCCAGCATTTT. Its translation: CASSSSGQGISNQPQHF.

The rearrangement uses TRBV5-6 and TRBJ2-7; 12 bases are shared with TRBD2. The CDR3 is 15 amino acids. Trimming removed 2 bases from V and 4 bases from J; junction bases left unmatched: 4. CDR1 and CDR2 from the germline V gene are SGHDT and YYEEEE. The CDR3 region has the DNA TGTGCCAGCAGCTTTCTAGCGGGAGGGCCGTACGAGCAGTACTTC. Its protein is CASSFLAGGPYEQYF.

The rearrangement joins TRBV5-1 to TRBJ1-1; D may be TRBD1 (6 bases). Germline CDR1 is SGHRS and CDR2 is YFSETQ. The germline V and J ends were trimmed by 1 base and 4 bases, with 14 bases remaining between them. The length of the CDR3 is 15 residues. CDR3: CASSLSGGGGTEAFF. CDR3 DNA sequence: TGCGCCAGCAGCTTGTCGGGGGGCGGTGGCACTGAAGCTTTCTTT.

The chain combines TRBV6-5 with TRBJ2-5; a possible D gene is TRBD1 (5 bases). Trimming took off 5 bases at V and 5 bases at J, with 15 bases between the two ends. The CDR3 is 14 amino acids. CDR1 MNHEY and CDR2 SVGAGI come from the germline V gene. CDR3 nucleotides: TGTGCCAGCAGTGTCAGGGTACGAGGCGAGACCCAGTACTTC. Amino acid sequence: CASSVRVRGETQYF.

This clone was counted a single time. The DNA of the CDR3 is TGTGCCAGCAGCTTAGAGGGTAGTGAGCAGTTCTTC. It encodes CASSLEGSEQFF. V is TRBV5-6 and J is TRBJ2-1; perhaps TRBD2 as D (5 bases). This CDR3 region has 12 residues. The germline V gene encodes CDR1 SGHDT and CDR2 YYEEEE. V was shortened by 2 bases and J by 9 bases, with 9 bases between the two germline ends.

The chain combines TRBV15 with TRBJ1-2; no clear D. The CDR3 runs to 14 residues. Trimming stripped 3 bases from V and 6 bases from J, with 14 bases between. The germline gives CDR1 LNHNV, CDR2 YYDKDF (reference sequence). CDR3 nucleotides: TGTGCCACCAGCAGCCTTCGAGGGCTGAATGGCTACACCTTC. Translation gives CATSSLRGLNGYTF.

The rearrangement uses TRBV12-5 and TRBJ1-5, with unresolved D. Germline values: CDR1 LGHNT, CDR2 FRNRAP. The CDR3 is made up of 15 amino acids. V dropped 7 bases and J dropped 3 bases, with 16 bases sitting between them. The DNA for the CDR3 is TGTGCTAGTGACGAAGGAGGAGAACCCAATCAGCCCCAGCATTTT. It codes for CASDEGGEPNQPQHF.

The V gene is TRBV7-7, the J gene TRBJ2-2, with TRBD2 identical over 7 bases. The CDR3 covers 15 residues. CDR1 and CDR2 (germline): SSHAT, FNYEAQ (reference sequence). The J segment lost 5 bases and the V segment lost 5 bases, leaving 8 bases of the junction unmatched. CDR3 in amino acids: CASSRGTIPTGELFF. The CDR3 nucleotides read TGTGCCAGCAGCCGTGGGACTATCCCGACCGGGGAGCTGTTTTTT.

This chain connects TRBV2 to TRBJ1-5, with unresolved D. The CDR3 extends over 14 amino acids. V dropped 6 bases and J dropped 0 bases, with 9 bases sitting between them. Germline lookup yields CDR1 SNHLY and CDR2 FYNNEI. The CDR3 reads CASSGAFSNQPQHF. The CDR3 nucleotides read TGTGCCAGCAGCGGAGCTTTTAGCAATCAGCCCCAGCATTTT.

The CDR3 DNA follows: TGCAGCGTAACCAAGCCTTTCGGGACCCAGTACTTC. Translating it yields CSVTKPFGTQYF. The chain joins TRBV29-1 to TRBJ2-5; the D is unclear. V was pared by 6 bases and J by 7 bases, with 15 bases between. Germline V CDR1 and CDR2: SQVTM, ANQGSEA. The CDR3 has 12 residues.

The V call is TRBV18, the J call TRBJ2-7; TRBD1 matches 12 bases. The ends lost 4 bases at V and 6 bases at J; junction bases unmatched: 7. The germline CDR1 and CDR2 sequences are KGHSH and LQKENI. This CDR3 contains 15 residues. The CDR3 loop reads CASSLGTGGLSEQYF. The CDR3 region has the DNA TGTGCCAGCTCACTCGGGACAGGGGGCCTGAGCGAGCAGTACTTC.